The clone carrying this T cell receptor beta chain was seen at least ten times. The making of cDNA relied on 5'RACE with 10-nucleotide random UMIs. Whenever a sequencing run was performed, it yielded over 170 million TCR-beta sequences from 15-18 subjects. In TCRdb, the 5' RACE reads were re-called with MiXCR into one record per CDR3 protein. Of 50,000 or so distinct CDR3 sequences in the sample, 16% are singletons; the top ten hold about 4.2%. The data derive from a study of neurological immune-mediated disorders. Trimming pared 6 bases from V and 5 bases from J, leaving 12 bases between. This CDR3 is 13 amino acids long.

This rearrangement joins TRBV12-3 or TRBV12-4 to TRBJ2-3; no reliable D call. Sequencing was done on a sample of PBMCs. This TCR came from a man in his 60s in good health. CDR3 amino acids: CASSPGIEDTQYF. CDR3 nucleotide sequence: TGTGCCAGCAGCCCTGGGATTGAAGATACGCAGTATTTT.